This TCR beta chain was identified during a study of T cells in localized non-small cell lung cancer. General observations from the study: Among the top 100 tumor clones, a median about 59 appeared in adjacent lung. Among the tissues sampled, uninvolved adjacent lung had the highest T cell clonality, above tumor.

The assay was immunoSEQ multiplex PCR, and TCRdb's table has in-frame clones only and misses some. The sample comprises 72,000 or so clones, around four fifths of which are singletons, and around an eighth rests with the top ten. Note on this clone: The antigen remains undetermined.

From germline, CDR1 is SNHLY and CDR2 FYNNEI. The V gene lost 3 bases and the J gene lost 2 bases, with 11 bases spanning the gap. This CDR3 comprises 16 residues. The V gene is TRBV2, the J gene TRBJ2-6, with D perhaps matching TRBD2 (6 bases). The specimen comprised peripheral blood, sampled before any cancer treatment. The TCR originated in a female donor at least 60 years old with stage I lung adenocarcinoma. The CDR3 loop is CASSDRGWAGANVLTF. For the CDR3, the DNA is TGTGCCAGCAGTGATCGGGGGTGGGCTGGGGCCAACGTCCTGACTTTC.